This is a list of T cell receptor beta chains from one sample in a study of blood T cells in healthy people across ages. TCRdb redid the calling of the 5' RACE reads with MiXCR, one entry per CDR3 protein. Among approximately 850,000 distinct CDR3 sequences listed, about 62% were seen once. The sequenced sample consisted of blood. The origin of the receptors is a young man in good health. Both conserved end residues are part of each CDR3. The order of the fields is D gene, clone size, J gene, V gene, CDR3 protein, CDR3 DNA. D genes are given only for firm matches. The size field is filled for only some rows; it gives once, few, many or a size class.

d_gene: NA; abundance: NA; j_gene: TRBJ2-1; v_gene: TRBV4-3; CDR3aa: CASSHRVLNNEQFF; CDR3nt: TGCGCCAGCAGCCATCGCGTCCTGAACAATGAGCAGTTCTTC
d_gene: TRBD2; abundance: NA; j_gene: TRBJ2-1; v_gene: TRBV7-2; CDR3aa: CASSFTSGTNNEQFF; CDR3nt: TGTGCCAGCAGCTTCACTAGCGGGACAAACAATGAGCAGTTCTTC
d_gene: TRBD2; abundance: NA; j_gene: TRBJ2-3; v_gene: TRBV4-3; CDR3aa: CASSQEAGDVDTQYF; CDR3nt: TGCGCCAGCAGCCAAGAAGCGGGAGATGTAGATACGCAGTATTTT
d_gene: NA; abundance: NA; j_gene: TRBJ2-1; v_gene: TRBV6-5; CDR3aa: CASTRSQIHYNEQFF; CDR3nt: TGTGCCAGCACCCGGAGCCAGATCCACTACAATGAGCAGTTCTTC
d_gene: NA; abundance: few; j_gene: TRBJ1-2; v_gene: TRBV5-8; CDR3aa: CASSLGQLAGYTF; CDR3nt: TGTGCCAGCAGCTTGGGACAGCTAGCTGGCTACACCTTC
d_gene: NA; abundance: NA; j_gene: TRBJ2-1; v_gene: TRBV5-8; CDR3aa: CASSLVRGHGAGTQFF; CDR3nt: TGTGCCAGCAGCTTGGTGAGGGGACACGGCGCTGGGACCCAGTTCTTC
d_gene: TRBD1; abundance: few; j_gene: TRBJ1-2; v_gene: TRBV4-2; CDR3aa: CASSLRLTGAGGYTF; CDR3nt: TGTGCCAGCAGCTTACGCTTGACAGGGGCGGGTGGCTACACCTTC
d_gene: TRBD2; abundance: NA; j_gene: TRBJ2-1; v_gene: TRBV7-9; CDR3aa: CASSRSASGEQFF; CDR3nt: TGTGCCAGCAGCCGGAGTGCTAGCGGTGAGCAGTTCTTC
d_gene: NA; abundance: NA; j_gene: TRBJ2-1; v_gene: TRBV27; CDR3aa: CASSFGAYNEQFF; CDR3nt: TGTGCCAGCAGTTTTGGGGCATACAATGAGCAGTTCTTC
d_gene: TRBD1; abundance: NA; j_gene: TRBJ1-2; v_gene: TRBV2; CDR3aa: CAAEGASYGYTF; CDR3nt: TGTGCCGCGGAGGGGGCGAGCTATGGCTACACCTTC
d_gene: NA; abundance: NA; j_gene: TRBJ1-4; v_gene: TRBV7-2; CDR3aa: CASSPRPGGDGKLFF; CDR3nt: TGTGCCAGCAGCCCACGGCCCGGCGGGGATGGAAAACTGTTTTTT
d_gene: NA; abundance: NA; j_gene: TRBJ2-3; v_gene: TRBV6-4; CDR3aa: CASSDLEGDTQYF; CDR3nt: TGTGCCAGCAGTGACTTGGAAGGAGATACGCAGTATTTT
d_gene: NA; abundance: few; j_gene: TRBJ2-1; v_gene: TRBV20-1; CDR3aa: CSASPGTGRNEQFF; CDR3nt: TGCAGTGCCAGTCCCGGGACTGGACGCAATGAGCAGTTCTTC
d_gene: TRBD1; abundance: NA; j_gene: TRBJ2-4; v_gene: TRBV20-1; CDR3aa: CSAQKDRVWGNIQYF; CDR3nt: TGCAGTGCGCAAAAAGACAGGGTCTGGGGAAACATTCAGTACTTC